The source of this T cell receptor (beta chain) is a study of blood T cells in healthy people across ages. PCR was performed a second time for roughly 6 to 12 cycles using a sample-barcoded 5' primer and a J-beta primer mix. TCRdb called the 5' RACE reads again in MiXCR, with one record for every CDR3 protein. In the table there are some 800,000 distinct CDR3 sequences, 20% to 25% of which are singletons. This clonotype was seen a handful of times. What it binds is not known. Points from the study as a whole: Naive CD4+ cells and diversity were both higher in long-lived donors than in aged donors.

V lost 4 bases and J lost 1; bases outside the gene matches: 10. Germline V gene lookup returns CDR1 SGDLS and CDR2 YYNGEE. The CDR3 totals 17 residues. These records were also assigned to another study, of T cells of mothers and their children.

The V and J genes are TRBV9 and TRBJ2-3; TRBD2 matches at 9 bases. The sequencing sample was made of blood. The clonotype comes from a boy aged 10-17 years in good health. CDR3 protein: CASSTGIAGARTDTQYF. In DNA form, the CDR3 reads TGTGCCAGCAGCACCGGGATAGCGGGAGCCCGCACAGATACGCAGTATTTT.